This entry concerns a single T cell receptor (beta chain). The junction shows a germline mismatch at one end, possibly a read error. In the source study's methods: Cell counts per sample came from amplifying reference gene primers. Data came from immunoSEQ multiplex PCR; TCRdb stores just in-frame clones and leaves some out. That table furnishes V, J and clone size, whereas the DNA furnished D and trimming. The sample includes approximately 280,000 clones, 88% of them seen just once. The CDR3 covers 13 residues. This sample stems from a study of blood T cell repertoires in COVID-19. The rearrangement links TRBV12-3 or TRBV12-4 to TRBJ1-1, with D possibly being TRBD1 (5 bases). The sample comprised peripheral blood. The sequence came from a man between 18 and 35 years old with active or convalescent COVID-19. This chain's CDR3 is CASRAGGFTGAFF. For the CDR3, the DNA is TGTGCCAGCAGGGCCGGGGGTTTTACTGGAGCTTTCTTT.